These 17 T cell receptor beta chains were all obtained from the same sample, sequenced in a study of blood T cell repertoires in COVID-19. Repertoires were generated with immunoSEQ multiplex PCR, while TCRdb's copy carries only in-frame clones and drops some. Among approximately 59,000 clones listed, around 85% were seen once. The sequencing input was peripheral blood. These receptors originate from a man between 35 and 55 years old with active COVID-19.

CDR3 amino acids: CASRDYKETQYF. Written as DNA, the CDR3 is TGCGCCAGCAGGGACTACAAAGAGACCCAGTACTTC. The chain couples TRBV5-1 to TRBJ2-5; D perhaps matches TRBD2 (6 bases). From germline, CDR1 is SGHRS and CDR2 YFSETQ. The CDR3 has 12 residues. Trimming took off 5 bases at V and 3 bases at J, with 8 bases between the two ends.

The V call is TRBV5-1, the J call TRBJ2-7; the D is unclear. Germline loops: CDR1 SGHRS, CDR2 YFSETQ. V lost 2 bases to trimming and J lost 1 base, with 7 bases between them. This CDR3 has 13 amino acids. The CDR3 reads CASSFGGSYEQYF. In DNA form, the CDR3 reads TGCGCCAGCAGCTTTGGCGGATCCTACGAGCAGTACTTC.

In nucleotides, the CDR3 is TGCGCCAGCAGCTTGTTACAGGGTAGGGATGGCTACACCTTC. It is translated as CASSLLQGRDGYTF. This sequence joins TRBV5-1 and TRBJ1-2; D might be TRBD1 (6 bases). Germline V gene data show CDR1 as SGHRS and CDR2 as YFSETQ. V lost 1 base and J 6 bases, leaving 13 bases between the germline ends. This CDR3 has 14 amino acids.

The V call is TRBV18, the J call TRBJ2-5; no definite D call. The length of the CDR3 is 15 residues. CDR1 is KGHSH, CDR2 LQKENI, per germline. V shed 3 bases and J shed 5 bases, with 16 bases lying between them. CDR3 amino acids: CASSPLGGPGETQYF. In DNA form, the CDR3 reads TGTGCCAGCTCACCTCTCGGCGGTCCTGGGGAGACCCAGTACTTC.

The chain couples TRBV9 to TRBJ1-6, with D unclear. The CDR3 has 15 amino acids. From germline, CDR1 is SGDLS and CDR2 YYNGEE. Trimming removed 0 bases from V and 7 bases from J, with 11 bases in between. The CDR3 DNA is TGTGCCAGCAGCGTAGCTCGGGTCGAGAATTCACCCCTCCACTTT. Amino acids: CASSVARVENSPLHF.

V and J are TRBV14 and TRBJ2-5; D remains ambiguous. Trimming pared 2 bases from V and 2 bases from J, leaving 12 bases between. Germline CDR1 is SGHDN and CDR2 is FVKESK. This CDR3 has 15 residues. As DNA, the CDR3 is TGTGCCAGCAGCCAACTACACCGACTTCAAGAGACCCAGTACTTC. It yields the protein CASSQLHRLQETQYF.

The rearrangement uses TRBV20-1 and TRBJ2-7; 11 nucleotides line up with TRBD1. The germline CDR1 and CDR2 sequences are DFQATT and SNEGSKA (reference sequence). V lost 3 bases and J lost 7; bases outside the gene matches: 11. There are 15 residues in the CDR3. In DNA, the CDR3 is TGCAGTGCTAGTCGCACGGGACAGGGGGGAGGAGAGCAGTACTTC. Amino acid sequence: CSASRTGQGGGEQYF.

The chain employs TRBV7-8 and TRBJ2-1; 8 nucleotides line up with TRBD2. V lost 3 bases to trimming and J lost 4 bases; unmatched junction nucleotides: 5. CDR3 size: 15 residues. Germline CDR1 and CDR2: SGHVS and FQNEAQ. Here the CDR3 DNA reads TGTGCCAGCAGCTTTTCCGCGGGGGGTTACAATGAGCAGTTCTTC. Translation: CASSFSAGGYNEQFF. Filled out from reference TRBV7-8 and TRBJ2-1, the complete variable domain reads GAGVSQSPRYKVAKRGQDVALRCDPISGHVSLFWYQQALGQGPEFLTYFQNEAQLDKSGLPSDRFFAERPEGSVSTLKIQRTQQEDSAVYLCASSFSAGGYNEQFFGPGTRLTVL.

This clone appeared once. The J gene is TRBJ2-1, the V gene TRBV19, with 7 positions matching TRBD1. V was pared by 7 bases and J by 7 bases, with 13 bases of the junction left unmatched. Germline CDR1 is LNHDA and CDR2 is SQIVND (reference sequence). The CDR3 consists of 15 residues. DNA of the CDR3: TGTGCCAGTATCCTGATGACAGGGCTAAAGAATGAGCAGTTCTTC. Translation gives CASILMTGLKNEQFF.

The rearrangement joins TRBV7-8 to TRBJ2-1; weak D call: TRBD1 (5 bases). The germline gives CDR1 SGHVS, CDR2 FQNEAQ. Trimming took off 5 bases at V and 0 bases at J, with 14 bases between the two ends. This CDR3 has 16 residues. CDR3 in amino acids: CASSRPGLHSYNEQFF. The CDR3 bases are TGTGCCAGCAGCCGCCCAGGGCTACACTCCTACAATGAGCAGTTCTTC. The entire variable domain, with the rest obtained from reference TRBV7-8 and TRBJ2-1, is as follows: GAGVSQSPRYKVAKRGQDVALRCDPISGHVSLFWYQQALGQGPEFLTYFQNEAQLDKSGLPSDRFFAERPEGSVSTLKIQRTQQEDSAVYLCASSRPGLHSYNEQFFGPGTRLTVL.

This chain uses TRBV5-1 with TRBJ2-3; 9 nucleotides align to TRBD2. Germline CDR1 and CDR2: SGHRS and YFSETQ. The CDR3 runs 15 residues. J gave up 3 bases and V 2 bases, and 4 bases lay outside the gene matches. CDR3: CASSLSSGRTDTQYF. CDR3 coding DNA: TGCGCCAGCAGCTTAAGTAGCGGGAGAACAGATACGCAGTATTTT.

V usage is TRBV28 and J usage is TRBJ2-3, with D unresolved. Trimming shortened V by 3 bases and J by 0 bases, and 13 bases separated the two germline ends. This CDR3 contains 16 residues. Germline CDR1 is MDHEN and CDR2 is SYDVKM. CDR3 nucleotide sequence: TGTGCCAGCAGTTTCTCACTGGTTTCTAGCACAGATACGCAGTATTTT. Amino acids: CASSFSLVSSTDTQYF.

The chain recombines TRBV6-4 with TRBJ2-2, with D possibly being TRBD1 (5 bases). The CDR3 covers 14 residues. Germline CDR1 is MRHNA and CDR2 is SNTAGT. Trimming removed 3 bases from V and 2 bases from J, with 7 bases in between. CDR3 sequence: CASSEQVNTGELFF. The CDR3 DNA reads as TGTGCCAGCAGTGAACAGGTTAACACCGGGGAGCTGTTTTTT.

The gene calls are TRBV3-1 (or the pseudogene TRBV3-2) and TRBJ1-1; D is unresolved. With 3 bases removed from V and 6 bases from J, the gap between germline ends came to 14 bases. The CDR3 length is 14 residues. Looked up from germline, CDR1 is LGHDT and CDR2 is YNNKEL (reference sequence). The CDR3 loop reads CASSQLTAEPEAFF. The CDR3, as DNA: TGTGCCAGCAGCCAGTTGACTGCAGAACCTGAAGCTTTCTTT.

This clone was observed a few times. The chain is built from TRBV18 and TRBJ2-2, with 7 bases that match TRBD2. Germline V lookup: CDR1 KGHSH, CDR2 LQKENI. V lost 3 bases, J lost 1 base, and 17 bases stayed unmatched. The CDR3 length is 20 residues. The CDR3 spells CASSPISWMRLAVNTGELFF. Here the CDR3 DNA reads TGTGCCAGCTCACCCATCTCCTGGATGAGGCTAGCGGTGAACACCGGGGAGCTGTTTTTT.

The V and J genes are TRBV5-1 and TRBJ1-2; the match to TRBD1 covers 10 bases. Germline CDR1 and CDR2: SGHRS and YFSETQ. The V and J ends lost 0 bases and 8 bases, in that order; junction bases with no gene match: 7. CDR3 size: 15 residues. CDR3 coding DNA: TGCGCCAGCAGCTTGGAAGGACAGGGGGAAGGGGGCTACACCTTC. As protein: CASSLEGQGEGGYTF.

V is TRBV19 and J is TRBJ1-6, with TRBD1 as a possible D gene (5 bases). The length of the CDR3 is 16 residues. Per the germline V gene, CDR1 is LNHDA and CDR2 is SQIVND (reference sequence). The ends were cut back, 4 bases at V and 0 bases at J, with 10 bases in the middle. CDR3 DNA sequence: TGTGCCAGTAGTAGGGACTCAAGCTCCTATAATTCACCCCTCCACTTT. It yields the protein CASSRDSSSYNSPLHF.